The TCR beta chain under discussion was sequenced for a study of T-cell memory formation after mild COVID-19. Regarding the study as a whole: Researchers found some responding clones in pre-infection memory, a sign that cross-reactive memory joined.

Trimming removed 2 bases from V and 2 bases from J; junction bases left unmatched: 4. Germline CDR1 and CDR2: DFQATT and SNEGSKA (reference sequence). The CDR3 sequence is 16 residues long. This clonotype was counted between two and nine times. The antigen is unknown. Constant-segment-primed 5'RACE gave TCR alpha and TCR beta cDNA libraries with sample barcodes and UMIs. MiXCR was run by TCRdb on the 5' RACE reads, yielding one entry per CDR3 protein. Seen here are roughly 130,000 distinct CDR3 sequences, approximately 6.2% observed once, and the top ten hold over 2%. The sequenced sample consisted of PBMCs or a T cell subset sorted from them (not recorded which). This receptor was obtained from an adult woman who had mild COVID-19 (a few samples of this study predate the infection). Cell type and time point are not known. The chain has TRBV20-1 and TRBJ2-2; 11 bases are a match to TRBD2. In DNA, the CDR3 is TGCAGTGCTAGAATCGGGACTAGCGGAAACACCGGGGAGCTGTTTTTT. Protein: CSARIGTSGNTGELFF.